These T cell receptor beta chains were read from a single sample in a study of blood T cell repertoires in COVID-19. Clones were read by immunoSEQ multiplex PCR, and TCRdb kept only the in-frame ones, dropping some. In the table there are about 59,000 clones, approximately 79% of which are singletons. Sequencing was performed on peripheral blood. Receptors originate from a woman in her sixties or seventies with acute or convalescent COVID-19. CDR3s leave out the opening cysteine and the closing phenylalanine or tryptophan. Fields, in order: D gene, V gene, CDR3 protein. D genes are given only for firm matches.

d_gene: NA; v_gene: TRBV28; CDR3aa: ASSLQGTRGEKLF
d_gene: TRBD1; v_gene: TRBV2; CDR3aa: ASSEDRGRETQY
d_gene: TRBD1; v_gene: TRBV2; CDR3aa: ASSGPTGNDSPLH
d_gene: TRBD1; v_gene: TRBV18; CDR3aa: ASSPPGQANNEQF
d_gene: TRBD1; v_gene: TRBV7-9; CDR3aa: ASSSRQGIINEQF
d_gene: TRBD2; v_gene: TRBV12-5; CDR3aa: ASGTGGLTRDEQF
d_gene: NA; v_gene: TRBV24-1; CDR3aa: ATSGRTNEKLF
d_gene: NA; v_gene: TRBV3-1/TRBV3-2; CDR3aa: ASSQDRRGGGYT
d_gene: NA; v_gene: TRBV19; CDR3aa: ASSSGSWETQY
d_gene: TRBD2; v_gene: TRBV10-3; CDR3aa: ASAGGSYNEQF
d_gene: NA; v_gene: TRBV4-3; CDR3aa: ASSQERHFSGANVLT
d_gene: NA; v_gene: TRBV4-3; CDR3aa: ASSFLPAGADRNEQF
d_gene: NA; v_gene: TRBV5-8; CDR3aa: ASSGTGTRSYGYT
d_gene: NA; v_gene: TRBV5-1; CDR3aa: ASSFEPPQGGSGELF
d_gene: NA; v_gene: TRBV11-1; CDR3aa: ASSLGTYTDTQY
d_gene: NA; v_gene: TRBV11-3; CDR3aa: ASSLVLGTLSSYEQY
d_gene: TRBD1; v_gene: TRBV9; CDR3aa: ASSVAGQGSVQTQY
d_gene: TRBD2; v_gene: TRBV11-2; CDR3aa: ASSLNPGTIEETQY
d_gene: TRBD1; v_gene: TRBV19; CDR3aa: ASSQPGTGAYYGYT
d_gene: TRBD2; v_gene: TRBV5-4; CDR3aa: ASSFLGLVAQETQY
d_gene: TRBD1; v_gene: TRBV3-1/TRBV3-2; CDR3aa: ASSRTGGRTF
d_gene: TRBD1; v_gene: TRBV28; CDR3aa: ASSLGRGREGTDTQY
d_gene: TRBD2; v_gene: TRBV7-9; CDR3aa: ASSLARGVIQETQY
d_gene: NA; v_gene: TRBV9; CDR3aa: ASSVGRSNQPQH
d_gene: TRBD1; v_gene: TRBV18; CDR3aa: ASSGPGQGYTGELF
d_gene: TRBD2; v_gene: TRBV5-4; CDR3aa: ATGTSGGFGELF
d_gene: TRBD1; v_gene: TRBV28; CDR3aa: ASSSTGGADNSPLH
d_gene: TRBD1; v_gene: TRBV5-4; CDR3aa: ASSFNAETGKETQY
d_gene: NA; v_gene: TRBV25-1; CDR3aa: ASSTGLYGYT
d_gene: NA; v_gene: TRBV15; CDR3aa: ATAGVGGTRTEAF
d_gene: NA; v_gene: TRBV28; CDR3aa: ASSLHSYNSPLH
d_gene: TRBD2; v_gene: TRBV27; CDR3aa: ASGTAVAGSYNEQF
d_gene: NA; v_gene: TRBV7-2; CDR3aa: ASSSWTSSNTEAF
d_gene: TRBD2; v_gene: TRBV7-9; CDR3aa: ASSFRGLAGADTQY
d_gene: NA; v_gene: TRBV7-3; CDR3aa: ASSLVMVLGVGGDTQY
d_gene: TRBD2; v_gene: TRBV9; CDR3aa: ASSLAGGYNEQF
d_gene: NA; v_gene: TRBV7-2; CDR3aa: ASSLVGGNTEAF
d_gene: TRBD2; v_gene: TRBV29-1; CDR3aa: SVDPSGGPLGISHPRYTQY
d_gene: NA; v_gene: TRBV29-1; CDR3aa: SVNPGLAYGYT
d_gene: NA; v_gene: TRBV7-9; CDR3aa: ASSLPGQGDEQY
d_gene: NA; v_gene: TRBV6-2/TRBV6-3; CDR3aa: ASSYSRETQY
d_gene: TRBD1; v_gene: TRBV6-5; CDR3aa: ASRGDRDPDEQF